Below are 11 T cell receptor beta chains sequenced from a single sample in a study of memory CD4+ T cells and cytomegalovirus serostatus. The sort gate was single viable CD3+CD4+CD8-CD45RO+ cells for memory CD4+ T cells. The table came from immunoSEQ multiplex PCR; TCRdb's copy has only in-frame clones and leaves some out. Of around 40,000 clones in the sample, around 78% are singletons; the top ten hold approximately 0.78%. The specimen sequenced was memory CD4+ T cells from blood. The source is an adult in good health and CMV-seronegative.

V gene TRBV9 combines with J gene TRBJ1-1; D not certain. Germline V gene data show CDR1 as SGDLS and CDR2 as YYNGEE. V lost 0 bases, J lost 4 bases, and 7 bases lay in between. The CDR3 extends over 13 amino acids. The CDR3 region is CASSVAYSTEAFF. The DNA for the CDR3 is TGTGCCAGCAGCGTAGCTTATAGCACTGAAGCTTTCTTT.

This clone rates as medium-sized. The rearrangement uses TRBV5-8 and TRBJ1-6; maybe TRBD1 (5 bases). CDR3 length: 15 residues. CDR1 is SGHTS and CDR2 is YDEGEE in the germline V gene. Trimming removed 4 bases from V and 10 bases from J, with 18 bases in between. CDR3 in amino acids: CASSPVGRVESPLHF. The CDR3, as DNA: TGTGCCAGCAGCCCCGTGGGGCGGGTTGAGTCACCCCTCCACTTT.

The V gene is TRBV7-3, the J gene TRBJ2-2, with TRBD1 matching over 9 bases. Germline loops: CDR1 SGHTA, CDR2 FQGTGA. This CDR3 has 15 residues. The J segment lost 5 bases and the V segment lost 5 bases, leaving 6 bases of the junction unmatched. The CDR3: CASSPTGGFTGELFF. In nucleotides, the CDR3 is TGTGCCAGCAGCCCGACAGGGGGTTTTACCGGGGAGCTGTTTTTT.

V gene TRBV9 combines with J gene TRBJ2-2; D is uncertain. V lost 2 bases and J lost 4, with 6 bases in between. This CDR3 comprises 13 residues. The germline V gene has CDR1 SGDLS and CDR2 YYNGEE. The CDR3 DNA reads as TGTGCCAGCAGCGTTATTGGCACCGGGGAGCTGTTTTTT. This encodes CASSVIGTGELFF.

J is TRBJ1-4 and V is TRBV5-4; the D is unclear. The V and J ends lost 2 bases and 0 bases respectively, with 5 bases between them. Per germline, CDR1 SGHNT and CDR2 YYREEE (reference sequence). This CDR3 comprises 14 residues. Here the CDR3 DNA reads TGTGCCAGCAGCTTCAACGCAACTAATGAAAAACTGTTTTTT. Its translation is CASSFNATNEKLFF.

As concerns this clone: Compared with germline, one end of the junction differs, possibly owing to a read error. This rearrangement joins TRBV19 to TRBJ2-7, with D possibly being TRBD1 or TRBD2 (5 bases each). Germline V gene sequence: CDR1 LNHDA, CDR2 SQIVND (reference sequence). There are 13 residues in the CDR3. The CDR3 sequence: CASSSRDGYGQYF. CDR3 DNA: TGTGCCAGTAGTTCCCGGGACGGCTACGGGCAGTACTTC.

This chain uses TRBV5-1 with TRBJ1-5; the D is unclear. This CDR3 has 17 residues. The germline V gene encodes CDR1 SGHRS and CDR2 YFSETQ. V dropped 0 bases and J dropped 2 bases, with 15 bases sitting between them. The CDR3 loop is CASSLGEGGGGNQPQHF. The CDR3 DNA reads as TGCGCCAGCAGCTTGGGTGAGGGAGGAGGCGGCAATCAGCCCCAGCATTTT. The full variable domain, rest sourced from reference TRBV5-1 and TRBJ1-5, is KAGVTQTPRYLIKTRGQQVTLSCSPISGHRSVSWYQQTPGQGLQFLFEYFSETQRNKGNFPGRFSGRQFSNSRSEMNVSTLELGDSALYLCASSLGEGGGGNQPQHFGDGTRLSIL.

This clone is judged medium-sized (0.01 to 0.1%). Here the CDR3 reads CAWAGTGKAEAFF. CDR3 nucleotide sequence: TGTGCCTGGGCCGGGACAGGGAAGGCTGAAGCTTTCTTT. V is TRBV30 and J is TRBJ1-1; 9 nucleotides align to TRBD1. V dropped 5 bases and J dropped 6; count of bases not matched to a gene: 7. The CDR3 runs 13 residues. Germline loops: CDR1 GTSNPN, CDR2 SVGIG (reference sequence). The full variable domain, with the rest looked up from reference TRBV30 and TRBJ1-1, is SQTIHQWPATLVQPVGSPLSLECTVEGTSNPNLYWYRQAAGRGLQLLFYSVGIGQISSEVPQNLSASRPQDRQFILSSKKLLLSDSGFYLCAWAGTGKAEAFFGQGTRLTVV.

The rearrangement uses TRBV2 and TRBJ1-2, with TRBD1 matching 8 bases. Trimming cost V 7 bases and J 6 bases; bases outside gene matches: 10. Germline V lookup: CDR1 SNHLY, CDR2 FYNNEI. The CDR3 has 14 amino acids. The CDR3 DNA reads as TGTGCCAGCACCCAGGCGGGACAGGTACATGGCTACACCTTC. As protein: CASTQAGQVHGYTF.

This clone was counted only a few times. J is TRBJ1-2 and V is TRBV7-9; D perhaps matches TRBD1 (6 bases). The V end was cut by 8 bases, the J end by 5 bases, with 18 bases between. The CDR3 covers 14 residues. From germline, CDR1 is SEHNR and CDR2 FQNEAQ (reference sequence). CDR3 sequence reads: CASGGGERIYGYTF. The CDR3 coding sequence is TGTGCCAGCGGGGGCGGCGAAAGGATATATGGCTACACCTTC.

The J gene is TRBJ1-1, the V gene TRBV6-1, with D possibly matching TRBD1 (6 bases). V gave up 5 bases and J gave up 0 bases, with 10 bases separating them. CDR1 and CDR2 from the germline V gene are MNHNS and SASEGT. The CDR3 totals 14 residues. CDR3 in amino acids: CASSTGNLNTEAFF. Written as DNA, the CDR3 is TGTGCCAGCAGTACAGGGAACTTGAACACTGAAGCTTTCTTT.